This TCR beta chain was identified during a study of metastatic and nonmetastatic thyroid tumors. Study-wide context: Comparison of repertoires was carried out across blood and tumor or nodule tissue from malignant and benign thyroid patients. The study, taken as a whole, reports: The study reportedly found significantly higher TCR beta diversity in malignant thyroid tumors than benign nodules, in blood and tumor.

Treatment of any kind had been given to no patient before thyroid surgery. This clone is deemed medium-sized. Its cognate antigen is unknown. As handled by the study authors: A distant-metastasis classifier for papillary thyroid cancer was built using CDR3 differences across clinicopathological groups. TCRdb used MiXCR to call clones anew from the PCR reads. TCRdb's processing, not the authors' own work, is the source of the V and J calls. The sample carries 20,000 to 25,000 clones, roughly 14% recorded once. The CDR3 is 13 amino acids. Trimming removed 6 bases from V and 0 bases from J, with 8 bases in between.

The sequenced sample was tumor tissue. This chain connects TRBV12-3 or TRBV12-4 to TRBJ1-1; D not certain. This receptor was obtained from a female donor with papillary thyroid cancer or a benign thyroid nodule (not recorded which). Some clones in this sample may be carry-over from other donors' samples. The CDR3 sequence is CASSLQMNTEAFF. The CDR3 region has the DNA TGTGCCAGCAGCTTACAGATGAACACTGAAGCTTTCTTT.